These 27 T cell receptor beta chains share one sample of origin, sequenced in a study of siplizumab effects on memory and regulatory T cells. Some clones are missing from TCRdb's copy, which holds only in-frame ones; the method was immunoSEQ multiplex PCR. The sample holds 95,000 to 130,000 clones, less than 95% seen once. Sample: non-Treg CD4+ T cells sorted from blood. The receptors were gathered from a human donor in good health.

The chain combines TRBV10-3 with TRBJ1-5; the D gene is possibly TRBD1 (5 bases). The CDR3 is 15 residues long. Trimming left V 3 bases short and J 4 bases short, with 13 bases between. The germline gives CDR1 ENHRY, CDR2 SYGVKD. CDR3 sequence (DNA): TGTGCCATCAGTGACACCCTCCAGGGAAATCAGCCCCAGCATTTT. This sequence encodes CAISDTLQGNQPQHF.

V and J are TRBV27 and TRBJ2-7; D is tentatively TRBD1 or TRBD2 (5 bases each). Germline V gene lookup returns CDR1 MNHEY and CDR2 SMNVEV (reference sequence). The CDR3 has 15 residues. The V end was cut by 5 bases, the J end by 5 bases, with 19 bases between. CDR3 sequence reads: CASSRNRDPGNEQYF. The CDR3 coding sequence is TGTGCCAGCAGTCGCAACCGGGACCCAGGGAACGAGCAGTACTTC.

The CDR3 is CASSLRVWSGTGSSHGYTF. CDR3 DNA sequence: TGCGCCAGCAGCTTGCGTGTTTGGTCCGGGACAGGGTCGTCCCATGGCTACACCTTC. The chain carries TRBV5-1 and TRBJ1-2; 9 nucleotides match TRBD1. CDR1 is SGHRS, CDR2 YFSETQ, per germline. The CDR3 is 19 amino acids. J was trimmed by 6 bases and V by 1 base; bases with no gene match: 19. The full variable domain, its missing parts supplied by reference TRBV5-1 and TRBJ1-2, is KAGVTQTPRYLIKTRGQQVTLSCSPISGHRSVSWYQQTPGQGLQFLFEYFSETQRNKGNFPGRFSGRQFSNSRSEMNVSTLELGDSALYLCASSLRVWSGTGSSHGYTFGSGTRLTVV.

CDR3 amino acids: CASSSEVFSGNTIYF. For the CDR3, the DNA is TGTGCCAGCAGCTCGGAGGTTTTCTCTGGAAACACCATATATTTT. This chain uses TRBV5-6 with TRBJ1-3; D is unresolved. The V end was cut by 3 bases, the J end by 0 bases, with 10 bases between. This CDR3 is 15 amino acids long. Looked up from germline, CDR1 is SGHDT and CDR2 is YYEEEE.

CDR3 bases: TGTGCCAGCAGCTTGACTAGGGAGGTACACGAGCAGTACTTC. It yields the protein CASSLTREVHEQYF. The chain couples TRBV5-5 to TRBJ2-7; D possibly corresponds to TRBD2 (6 bases). Trimming removed 1 base from V and 5 bases from J, with 13 bases in between. The CDR3 has 14 residues. CDR1 and CDR2 (germline): SGHKS, YYEKEE (reference sequence).

The chain links TRBV27 to TRBJ1-6; D is possibly TRBD1 (5 bases). CDR1 is MNHEY and CDR2 is SMNVEV in the germline V gene (reference sequence). V shed 3 bases and J shed 0 bases, with 12 bases lying between them. The CDR3 loop spans 17 amino acids. CDR3 DNA sequence: TGTGCCAGCAGTTTCTATCCCGACAGCTCCTATAATTCACCCCTCCACTTT. Protein product: CASSFYPDSSYNSPLHF.

This rearrangement joins TRBV18 to TRBJ2-2, with 7 bases identical to TRBD1. Germline V CDR1 and CDR2: KGHSH, LQKENI. The V segment lost 4 bases and the J segment 5 bases; nucleotides outside the gene matches: 7. CDR3 length: 15 residues. The chain's CDR3 is CASSLRQGGTGELFF. The CDR3 DNA sequence: TGTGCCAGCTCACTCAGACAGGGTGGAACCGGGGAGCTGTTTTTT.

The rearrangement links TRBV28 to TRBJ1-4, with D perhaps TRBD1 (6 bases). CDR3 length equals 14 residues. The germline CDR1 and CDR2 sequences are MDHEN and SYDVKM. The germline V and J ends were trimmed by 5 bases and 3 bases, with 10 bases remaining between them. This chain's CDR3 is CASSTTGSNEKLFF. As DNA, the CDR3 is TGTGCCAGCAGTACGACAGGCTCTAATGAAAAACTGTTTTTT.

This chain links TRBV9 with TRBJ2-2, with D perhaps matching TRBD2 (6 bases). Per the germline V gene, CDR1 is SGDLS and CDR2 is YYNGEE. The CDR3 is 14 amino acids. V lost 5 bases, J lost 4 bases, and 12 bases lay in between. The CDR3 DNA reads as TGTGCCAGCAGTGCTACTAGCAGCACCGGGGAGCTGTTTTTT. It encodes CASSATSSTGELFF.

This CDR3 reads CASSESRDSSSYEQYF. The CDR3 bases are TGTGCCAGCAGTGAAAGCCGGGACAGCTCCTCCTACGAGCAGTACTTC. This chain joins TRBV25-1 and TRBJ2-7; 7 nucleotides agree with TRBD1. Unmatched junction bases numbered 7, after V lost 2 bases and J lost 0 bases. This CDR3 has 16 residues. Per the germline V gene, CDR1 is MGHDK and CDR2 is SYGVNS.

The chain has TRBV25-1 and TRBJ1-4; 8 bases are a match to TRBD1. J gave up 2 bases and V 3 bases, and 5 bases lay outside the gene matches. Germline values: CDR1 MGHDK, CDR2 SYGVNS. The length of the CDR3 is 16 residues. As DNA, the CDR3 is TGTGCCAGCAGTGAGCCAGGGGGCCCGACTAATGAAAAACTGTTTTTT. Amino acids: CASSEPGGPTNEKLFF.

This chain links TRBV29-1 with TRBJ2-5, with D tentatively TRBD1 (5 bases). Trimming cost V 3 bases and J 1 base, with 9 bases left between them. Germline values: CDR1 SQVTM, CDR2 ANQGSEA. The CDR3 sequence is 13 residues long. The CDR3 sequence: CSVDGAVQETQYF. DNA for the CDR3: TGCAGCGTTGATGGGGCGGTCCAAGAGACCCAGTACTTC. Looking up the rest from reference TRBV29-1 and TRBJ2-5 gives the full variable domain: SAVISQKPSRDICQRGTSLTIQCQVDSQVTMMFWYRQQPGQSLTLIATANQGSEATYESGFVIDKFPISRPNLTFSTLTVSNMSPEDSSIYLCSVDGAVQETQYFGPGTRLLVL.

The chain is built from TRBV5-1 and TRBJ2-3; D is uncertain. Germline V gene lookup returns CDR1 SGHRS and CDR2 YFSETQ. V lost 2 bases and J lost 4, with 8 bases in between. This CDR3 is built from 13 residues. CDR3 nucleotide sequence: TGCGCCAGCAGCTTAAGGACGGCAGATACGCAGTATTTT. Its protein product is CASSLRTADTQYF. The entire variable domain, with the rest obtained from reference TRBV5-1 and TRBJ2-3, is as follows: KAGVTQTPRYLIKTRGQQVTLSCSPISGHRSVSWYQQTPGQGLQFLFEYFSETQRNKGNFPGRFSGRQFSNSRSEMNVSTLELGDSALYLCASSLRTADTQYFGPGTRLTVL.

This clone was seen a single time. The chain has TRBV6-5 and TRBJ2-3, with D unclear. This CDR3 is built from 13 residues. With 7 bases removed from V and 2 bases from J, the gap between germline ends came to 10 bases. CDR1 MNHEY and CDR2 SVGAGI come from the germline V gene. The CDR3 loop is CASIETNTDTQYF. The CDR3 nucleotides are TGTGCCAGCATCGAGACAAACACAGATACGCAGTATTTT.

The CDR3, as DNA: TGTGCCAGCAGCTCGGCTAGCGGGGGGGCGCAGACCCAGTACTTC. Translated, it gives CASSSASGGAQTQYF. V gene TRBV5-4 combines with J gene TRBJ2-5; 12 positions agree with TRBD2. CDR3 length equals 15 residues. Trimming took 3 bases from V and 6 from J; bases not matched to a gene: 6. Germline CDR1 is SGHNT and CDR2 is YYREEE (reference sequence).

The gene calls are TRBV27 and TRBJ1-2, with D possibly being TRBD1 (6 bases). Germline V lookup: CDR1 MNHEY, CDR2 SMNVEV (reference sequence). The V gene lost 1 base and the J gene lost 6 bases, with 12 bases spanning the gap. This CDR3 spans 14 amino acids. DNA of the CDR3: TGTGCCAGCAGTTTATTATCAACAGGGAATGGCTACACCTTC. This sequence encodes CASSLLSTGNGYTF.

The J gene is TRBJ1-1, the V gene TRBV5-1; possible D gene TRBD1, 5 bases. The CDR3 spans 16 residues. The V gene's germline CDR1 is SGHRS and CDR2 YFSETQ. Between the trimmed V and J ends, which lost 4 bases and 5 bases, there was a span of 21 bases. The CDR3 here is CASSLRGSGARTEAFF. The CDR3 DNA follows: TGCGCCAGCAGCCTGAGAGGTTCCGGGGCGAGGACTGAAGCTTTCTTT.

The chain uses TRBV5-6 and TRBJ2-1; D not certain. V shed 0 bases and J shed 14 bases, with 15 bases lying between them. The CDR3 runs 13 residues. Germline V gene data show CDR1 as SGHDT and CDR2 as YYEEEE. The CDR3 is CASSLEFGFWEFF. CDR3 nucleotides: TGTGCCAGCAGCTTGGAATTCGGTTTTTGGGAGTTCTTC.

The chain recombines TRBV5-4 with TRBJ2-5, with D perhaps TRBD1 (5 bases). CDR1 and CDR2 (germline): SGHNT, YYREEE (reference sequence). V dropped 4 bases and J dropped 3 bases, with 13 bases sitting between them. The CDR3 contains 14 residues. Here the CDR3 reads CASSQVDTKETQYF. CDR3 bases: TGTGCCAGCAGCCAGGTGGACACCAAAGAGACCCAGTACTTC.

The count of this clone is one. The V call is TRBV27, the J call TRBJ1-5; a weak D match, TRBD1 (6 bases). Trimming left V 5 bases short and J 6 bases short, with 8 bases between. The CDR3 is 12 amino acids. The germline V gene has CDR1 MNHEY and CDR2 SMNVEV (reference sequence). CDR3 bases: TGTGCCAGCAGTGGAGGGGGTCAGCCCCAGCATTTT. This encodes CASSGGGQPQHF.

This clone was counted a single time. J is TRBJ1-5 and V is TRBV18; D is possibly TRBD1 (6 bases). From germline, CDR1 is KGHSH and CDR2 LQKENI. Between the trimmed V and J ends, which lost 3 bases and 5 bases, there was a span of 11 bases. The CDR3 consists of 14 residues. The CDR3 DNA sequence: TGTGCCAGCTCACCCGGGACATTCGATCAGCCCCAGCATTTT. Encoded protein: CASSPGTFDQPQHF.

The CDR3 is CASSFSTGRLGETQYF. The CDR3 DNA reads TGCGCCAGCAGCTTTTCGACAGGGAGGTTAGGAGAGACCCAGTACTTC. The rearrangement joins TRBV5-1 to TRBJ2-5, with D possibly TRBD1 on 7 matching bases. Germline lookup yields CDR1 SGHRS and CDR2 YFSETQ. CDR3 length: 16 amino acids. The V end lost 2 bases, the J end lost 4 bases, and 18 bases lay between the germline ends.

V gene TRBV18 combines with J gene TRBJ1-1; the D is unclear. V was shortened by 2 bases and J by 7 bases, with 5 bases between the two germline ends. This CDR3 comprises 11 residues. Per the germline V gene, CDR1 is KGHSH and CDR2 is LQKENI. The CDR3 spells CASSPNGEAFF. CDR3 sequence (DNA): TGTGCCAGCTCACCAAACGGTGAAGCTTTCTTT.

This chain connects TRBV11-2 to TRBJ2-1, with D unresolved. Germline lookup yields CDR1 SGHAT and CDR2 FQNNGV. CDR3 length: 12 amino acids. V lost 11 bases and J lost 8, with 16 bases in between. CDR3 DNA: TGTGCCCATGGTCCCGTCACCCATGAGCAGTTCTTC. Translated: CAHGPVTHEQFF.

This chain links TRBV5-1 with TRBJ1-6; D unresolved. V lost 2 bases to trimming and J lost 4 bases, with 10 bases between them. CDR1 and CDR2 from the germline V gene are SGHRS and YFSETQ. This CDR3 spans 15 amino acids. CDR3 DNA: TGCGCCAGCAGCTTTGCTTACGGTTATAATTCACCCCTCCACTTT. Amino acid sequence: CASSFAYGYNSPLHF.

The V call is TRBV6-1, the J call TRBJ2-3; no definite D call. CDR1 MNHNS and CDR2 SASEGT come from the germline V gene. The CDR3 runs to 11 residues. The germline V and J ends were trimmed by 4 bases and 7 bases, with 6 bases remaining between them. The CDR3 region is CASSGGNTQYF. DNA for the CDR3: TGTGCCAGCAGTGGGGGAAATACGCAGTATTTT.

The chain has TRBV5-1 and TRBJ2-3; 7 bases align to TRBD1. After removal of 4 bases from V and 3 bases from J, the junction contained 8 bases not matched to a gene. The V gene's germline CDR1 is SGHRS and CDR2 YFSETQ. The CDR3 covers 15 residues. The CDR3 loop reads CASSQGTVGTDTQYF. The CDR3 nucleotides read TGCGCCAGCAGCCAGGGGACAGTGGGGACAGATACGCAGTATTTT.